The 14 T cell receptor beta chains in this list originate from one sample, sequenced in a study of blood T cell repertoires in COVID-19. Sequencing was performed with immunoSEQ multiplex PCR; in TCRdb, only in-frame clones are kept and a portion is missing. The sample shows approximately 270,000 clones, 80% to 90% of them seen only once. Sequenced material: peripheral blood. Receptor source: a woman aged 70-85 years with acute or convalescent COVID-19.

The J gene is TRBJ2-5, the V gene TRBV19; D perhaps matches TRBD2 (6 bases). CDR3 length: 14 amino acids. Looked up from germline, CDR1 is LNHDA and CDR2 is SQIVND (reference sequence). V gave up 3 bases and J gave up 5 bases, with 13 bases separating them. The CDR3 coding sequence is TGTGCCAGTAGTATGACTAGAACCCAGGAGACCCAGTACTTC. Its translation is CASSMTRTQETQYF.

This chain connects TRBV4-1 to TRBJ1-2; D not certain. The CDR3 consists of 15 residues. Deletions cut 1 base from V and 8 bases from J, with 17 bases between. The germline V gene has CDR1 MGHRA and CDR2 YSYEKL. CDR3 loop: CASSQGQNAGGGYTF. CDR3 DNA: TGCGCCAGCAGCCAAGGGCAAAACGCAGGTGGCGGCTACACCTTC.

This chain connects TRBV7-9 to TRBJ1-4; TRBD1 matches 8 bases. With V trimmed by 4 bases and J by 7 bases, 11 bases remained unmatched. Germline V gives CDR1 SEHNR, CDR2 FQNEAQ (reference sequence). The CDR3 runs 16 residues. CDR3 protein: CASSSTWGQAVEKLFF. The CDR3 DNA reads as TGTGCCAGCAGCTCGACCTGGGGACAGGCCGTTGAAAAACTGTTTTTT.

This clone turned up a few times. The CDR3 is CASSRAGSPLHF. CDR3 DNA sequence: TGTGCCAGTAGTAGGGCCGGCTCACCCCTCCACTTT. J is TRBJ1-6 and V is TRBV19; D not certain. The ends were cut back, 4 bases at V and 10 bases at J, with 8 bases in the middle. This CDR3 comprises 12 residues. Germline V gene sequence: CDR1 LNHDA, CDR2 SQIVND (reference sequence).

The table lists this clone with a few counts. This chain links TRBV5-1 with TRBJ2-5; a weak D match, TRBD2 (7 bases). V lost 4 bases, J lost 4 bases, and 20 bases lay in between. Per the germline V gene, CDR1 is SGHRS and CDR2 is YFSETQ. This CDR3 spans 16 amino acids. This chain's CDR3 is CASSPGGGAGSETQYF. The CDR3 DNA sequence: TGCGCCAGCAGCCCTGGGGGGGGCGCGGGGTCAGAGACCCAGTACTTC.

This clone was detected only once. V is TRBV6-1 and J is TRBJ2-5; possible D gene TRBD2, 5 bases. Trimming shortened V by 3 bases and J by 0 bases, and 17 bases separated the two germline ends. Germline CDR1 and CDR2: MNHNS and SASEGT. CDR3 length equals 17 residues. In nucleotides, the CDR3 is TGTGCCAGCAGTGATTGGAGTGGAGGAATACACCAAGAGACCCAGTACTTC. The encoded protein is CASSDWSGGIHQETQYF.

This clone has only one observation. The genes are TRBV5-1 and TRBJ1-2; D perhaps matches TRBD1 (5 bases). The CDR3 totals 14 residues. V was pared by 5 bases and J by 4 bases, with 15 bases between. Germline V lookup: CDR1 SGHRS, CDR2 YFSETQ. CDR3 loop: CASRGTEGPYGYTF. Written as DNA, the CDR3 is TGCGCCAGCAGGGGGACGGAGGGCCCCTATGGCTACACCTTC.

The J gene is TRBJ2-7, the V gene TRBV5-1, with 12 bases fitting TRBD2. The CDR3 sequence is 16 residues long. J was trimmed by 4 bases and V by 3 bases; bases with no gene match: 8. Per germline, CDR1 SGHRS and CDR2 YFSETQ. Written as DNA, the CDR3 is TGCGCCAGCAGCTCCACTACTAGCGGGGGGTTATACGAGCAGTACTTC. Amino acids: CASSSTTSGGLYEQYF.

The chain uses TRBV19 and TRBJ2-2; the match to TRBD1 covers 8 bases. Trimming removed 4 bases from V and 9 bases from J; junction bases left unmatched: 13. Germline V CDR1 and CDR2: LNHDA, SQIVND (reference sequence). The CDR3 consists of 16 residues. CDR3 amino acids: CASSTLVGTGDRELFF. In nucleotides, the CDR3 is TGTGCCAGTAGTACTCTAGTCGGGACAGGAGATAGGGAGCTGTTTTTT.

This chain uses TRBV7-2 with TRBJ2-2; a possible D gene is TRBD2 (6 bases). The V end was cut by 6 bases, the J end by 1 base, with 9 bases between. The CDR3 length is 14 residues. Germline CDR1 is SGHTA and CDR2 is FQGNSA. The CDR3 coding sequence is TGTGCCAGCAGTACTAGCAGGAACACCGGGGAGCTGTTTTTT. This codes for CASSTSRNTGELFF. Variable domain in full (rest from reference TRBV7-2 and TRBJ2-2): GAGVSQSPSNKVTEKGKDVELRCDPISGHTALYWYRQSLGQGLEFLIYFQGNSAPDKSGLPSDRFSAERTGGSVSTLTIQRTQQEDSAVYLCASSTSRNTGELFFGEGSRLTVL.

V gene TRBV5-1 combines with J gene TRBJ2-7; 13 bases map to TRBD2. The CDR3 spans 16 residues. Germline loops: CDR1 SGHRS, CDR2 YFSETQ. V lost 3 bases and J lost 4; bases outside the gene matches: 7. The CDR3 region is CASSWGTSGVGYEQYF. The CDR3 nucleotides read TGCGCCAGCAGCTGGGGGACTAGCGGGGTGGGGTACGAGCAGTACTTC.

This clone was counted once. The J gene is TRBJ2-5, the V gene TRBV5-1, with 9 bases identical to TRBD2. Trimming cost V 4 bases and J 4 bases; bases outside gene matches: 8. Germline values: CDR1 SGHRS, CDR2 YFSETQ. This CDR3 comprises 15 residues. The CDR3 loop reads CASSRASGDGETQYF. CDR3 DNA sequence: TGCGCCAGCAGCCGGGCTAGCGGGGACGGAGAGACCCAGTACTTC.

This rearrangement joins TRBV4-1 to TRBJ2-5; 7 bases line up with TRBD2. There are 16 residues in the CDR3. Trimming removed 4 bases from V and 4 bases from J; junction bases left unmatched: 12. Germline V gene sequence: CDR1 MGHRA, CDR2 YSYEKL. DNA for the CDR3: TGCGCCAGCAGCCCCCAGGCGCGGGGGATTGGAGAGACCCAGTACTTC. Translating gives CASSPQARGIGETQYF.

The V gene is TRBV11-2, the J gene TRBJ2-7, with D possibly being TRBD1 (7 bases). The germline gives CDR1 SGHAT, CDR2 FQNNGV. This CDR3 has 16 amino acids. Trimming stripped 5 bases from V and 4 bases from J, with 21 bases between. CDR3 sequence (DNA): TGTGCCAGCAGCCCTCGTGCAGCAGGGGGGCTTTACGAGCAGTACTTC. Translating it yields CASSPRAAGGLYEQYF.